This is a list of T cell receptor beta chains from one sample in a study of CD8 T cells in Susac syndrome. TCRdb called the immunoSEQ multiplex PCR reads again in MiXCR, with one record for every CDR3 protein. This table holds under 150,000 distinct CDR3 sequences, around 94% found once. Material: CD8+ T cells from PBMCs. The receptors stem from a human donor in good health. Each CDR3 is given with its conserved first and last residue. Fields, in order: J gene, D gene, V gene, clone size, CDR3 DNA, CDR3 protein. A D gene is named only where the DNA matches it firmly. The listing skips clone size in some rows; elsewhere it reads once, few, many or a size class.

TRBJ2-1 - TRBV12-3/TRBV12-4 - TGTGCCAGCAGTATGAATAGTGGACCCTACAATGAGCAGTTCTTC CASSMNSGPYNEQFF
TRBJ2-7 - TRBV5-1 - TGCGCCAGCAGTCCAGCGGTGACCTACGAGCAGTACTTC CASSPAVTYEQYF
TRBJ1-2 - TRBV7-9 - TGTGCCAGCAGCTTTCCGGGACTTCCCGGATATGGCTACACCTTC CASSFPGLPGYGYTF
TRBJ2-2 - TRBV11-2 - TGTGCCAGCAGCGGAGACAGACTATTAACCGGGGAGCTGTTTTTT CASSGDRLLTGELFF
TRBJ2-3 TRBD2 TRBV2 once TGTGCCAGCCCGGGACTAGCGGTCGATACGCAGTATTTT CASPGLAVDTQYF
TRBJ2-1 TRBD2 TRBV14 - TGTGCCAGCAGCCAAGCGGTTTCGGGACGGGGGGAACCGTTCTTC CASSQAVSGRGEPFF
TRBJ2-7 - TRBV3-1 once TGTGCCAGCAGCCAGGGTATCGGTTACGAGCAGTACTTC CASSQGIGYEQYF
TRBJ1-1 - TRBV30 once TGTGCCTGGGACATCGATGGCCCTGAAGCTTTCTTT CAWDIDGPEAFF
TRBJ2-7 - TRBV12-3/TRBV12-4 - TGTGCCAGCAGTGGGACGGTGGGGGGCTACGAGCAGTACTTC CASSGTVGGYEQYF
TRBJ2-7 TRBD2 TRBV27 - TGTGCCAGCAGTCTAGCGGGAGGAGGGACCTACGAGCAGTACTTC CASSLAGGGTYEQYF
TRBJ2-1 TRBD2 TRBV28 - TGTGCCAGCAGTTTACAACTGAGTGGACTAGCGGGAGCAAGCTCCTACAATGAGCAGTTCTTC CASSLQLSGLAGASSYNEQFF
TRBJ2-1 - TRBV15 - TGTGCCACCCGGACGGGGGTCGAGCAGTTCTTC CATRTGVEQFF
TRBJ2-1 - TRBV29-1 - TGCAGCGTACGAGGACAGGGCGGGGGGAATGAGCAGTTCTTC CSVRGQGGGNEQFF
TRBJ2-7 TRBD1 TRBV28 - TGTGCCAGCACGACGGCAGGGGGTTCCGAGCAGTACTTC CASTTAGGSEQYF
TRBJ2-5 TRBD2 TRBV27 - TGTGCCAGCAGTTCGGGACTAGCGGGACGGGAGACCCAGTACTTC CASSSGLAGRETQYF
TRBJ2-5 TRBD2 TRBV7-8 - TGTGCCAGCAGCTTAGGAGCGGGAGGGATACAAGAGACCCAGTACTTC CASSLGAGGIQETQYF
TRBJ2-1 - TRBV19 - TGTGCCAGTGGCCCTTTTGTCTATGAGCAGTTCTTC CASGPFVYEQFF
TRBJ2-3 - TRBV28 - TGTGCCAGCAGCAACGACGGGATCACAGATACGCAGTATTTT CASSNDGITDTQYF
TRBJ2-1 TRBD1 TRBV7-9 - TGTGCCAGCAGCACGACAGGGGTGGTCAATGAGCAGTTCTTC CASSTTGVVNEQFF
TRBJ2-5 TRBD1 TRBV7-9 - TGTGCCAGCAGCCTAGACAGGGAAGAGACCCAGTACTTC CASSLDREETQYF
TRBJ2-2 - TRBV9 - TGTGCCAGCACCGTATCCGGTGGCGGGGAGCTGTTTTTT CASTVSGGGELFF
TRBJ2-2 TRBD2 TRBV29-1 - TGCAGCGTTGACGGGCTAGCGGGAGGGTTCGGGGAGCTGTTTTTT CSVDGLAGGFGELFF
TRBJ1-2 - TRBV12-3/TRBV12-4 - TGTGCCAGCAGTTTAGGTTCATTTGATGGCTACACCTTC CASSLGSFDGYTF
TRBJ2-6 - TRBV19 - TGTGCCAGTAGTTTAACAGTCTCTGGGGCCAACGTCCTGACTTTC CASSLTVSGANVLTF
TRBJ2-7 - TRBV27 - TGTGCCAGCAGAATTAGTTGGAGGTCCTACGAGCAGTACTTC CASRISWRSYEQYF
TRBJ2-3 - TRBV9 - TGTGCCAGCAGCGTAGGAGTTTCAGATACGCAGTATTTT CASSVGVSDTQYF
TRBJ1-4 TRBD1 TRBV12-3/TRBV12-4 - TGTGCCAGCAGACTGGACAGGGAACTGTTTTTT CASRLDRELFF
TRBJ2-1 - TRBV9 - TGTGCCAGCAAAAAGCGGCCCTCCTACAATGAGCAGTTCTTC CASKKRPSYNEQFF
TRBJ2-7 TRBD2 TRBV9 once TGTGCCAGCAGCGGAGGACTAGGGAACTACGAGCAGTACTTC CASSGGLGNYEQYF